These T cell receptor beta chains were read from a single sample in a study of cytomegalovirus exposure and HLA in healthy donors. Assay: immunoSEQ multiplex PCR; the TCRdb copy retains only in-frame clones and omits some. Of about 190,000 clones listed, about four fifths are singletons. Sequenced material: PBMCs. The origin of the receptors is a male donor in good health and CMV-seronegative. Both conserved end residues are part of each CDR3. D genes are given only for firm matches. Some rows have no size entry. The others give once, few or many, or a class for an expanded clone.

>TRBV27|TRBJ2-1|.|TRBD2
CASSLTAGGYNEQFF
TGTGCCAGCAGTTTAACAGCGGGGGGTTACAATGAGCAGTTCTTC
>TRBV7-6|TRBJ2-7|once|TRBD1
CASSLSGTGGSEQYF
TGTGCCAGCAGCCTCTCCGGGACAGGGGGGTCGGAGCAGTACTTC
>TRBV7-3|TRBJ2-5|.|.
CASSLQGGQETQYF
TGTGCCAGCAGCTTACAGGGGGGACAAGAGACCCAGTACTTC
>TRBV15|TRBJ1-6|once|TRBD1
CATSRTGAGGWSPLHF
TGTGCCACCAGCCGAACGGGGGCAGGGGGCTGGTCACCCCTCCACTTT
>TRBV7-3|TRBJ2-3|.|TRBD2
CASSGREGQDTQYF
TGTGCCAGCAGCGGTAGGGAGGGGCAAGATACGCAGTATTTT
>TRBV7-8|TRBJ2-7|.|TRBD1
CASKRTGGGREQYF
TGTGCCAGCAAAAGGACAGGTGGGGGACGCGAGCAGTACTTC
>TRBV7-2|TRBJ2-1|.|TRBD1
CASSPPGTVSYNEQFF
TGTGCCAGCAGCCCACCCGGGACAGTTTCCTACAATGAGCAGTTCTTC
>TRBV11-3|TRBJ1-6|.|.
CASSLSGDSPLHF
TGTGCCAGCAGCTTAAGCGGGGATTCACCCCTCCACTTT
>TRBV30|TRBJ2-5|.|TRBD1
CAQGARETQYF
TGTGCCCAGGGGGCTAGAGAGACCCAGTACTTC
>TRBV21-1|TRBJ2-5|.|.
CASSLTGLAGEETQYF
TGTGCCAGCAGCCTGACGGGACTAGCGGGGGAAGAGACCCAGTACTTC
>TRBV4-3|TRBJ1-5|few|.
CASSQEKTEDYSNQPQHF
TGCGCCAGCAGCCAAGAAAAGACAGAAGATTATAGCAATCAGCCCCAGCATTTT
>TRBV19|TRBJ2-5|.|.
CASSAEALGETQYF
TGTGCCAGTAGTGCCGAGGCGCTGGGAGAGACCCAGTACTTC
>TRBV6-1|TRBJ1-2|.|.
CASRGREEDGYTF
TGTGCCAGCAGAGGGAGGGAAGAGGATGGCTACACCTTC
>TRBV10-3|TRBJ2-5|.|.
CAISGGQQETQYF
TGTGCCATCAGTGGCGGGCAGCAAGAGACCCAGTACTTC
>TRBV6-1|TRBJ1-2|.|.
CASSEVWQIYGYTF
TGTGCCAGCAGTGAGGTATGGCAGATCTATGGCTACACCTTC
>TRBV6-1|TRBJ2-1|.|TRBD2
CASSVRGTSGRINYNEQFF
TGTGCCAGCAGTGTAAGGGGGACTAGCGGGAGGATTAACTACAATGAGCAGTTCTTC
>TRBV6-5|TRBJ2-5|.|.
CASSYSGEETQYF
TGTGCCAGCAGTTACTCTGGTGAGGAGACCCAGTACTTC
>TRBV30|TRBJ1-2|.|TRBD1
CAWSDPRTGGGPNYGYTF
TGTGCCTGGAGCGATCCTCGGACAGGGGGGGGACCTAACTATGGCTACACCTTC
>TRBV5-1|TRBJ2-2|.|TRBD1
CASSPPGQGAPWAGELFF
TGCGCCAGCAGCCCACCAGGACAGGGGGCGCCTTGGGCCGGGGAGCTGTTTTTT
>TRBV7-9|TRBJ1-5|once|.
CASSLERQGNRQPQHF
TGTGCCAGCAGCTTAGAGCGTCAGGGAAATAGGCAGCCCCAGCATTTT
>TRBV9|TRBJ2-5|once|.
CASSVDAGTETQYF
TGTGCCAGCAGCGTGGATGCGGGGACGGAGACCCAGTACTTC
>TRBV6-4|TRBJ2-2|.|TRBD2
CASSRTSGGPNTGELFF
TGTGCCAGCAGTCGGACTAGCGGGGGACCGAACACCGGGGAGCTGTTTTTT
>TRBV5-1|TRBJ2-5|.|TRBD2
CASSLGGSGGGGETQYF
TGCGCCAGCAGCTTGGGGGGTAGCGGGGGTGGAGGGGAGACCCAGTACTTC
>TRBV28|TRBJ2-3|.|.
CATDVGAGTDTQYF
TGTGCCACCGACGTGGGCGCCGGCACAGATACGCAGTATTTT
>TRBV25-1|TRBJ1-4|.|.
CAGDRNCNEKLFF
TGTGCCGGAGACAGGAACTGTAATGAAAAACTGTTTTTT
>TRBV14|TRBJ1-1|.|TRBD1
CASSRDRGYTEAFF
TGTGCCAGCAGCCGGGACAGGGGGTACACTGAAGCTTTCTTT
>TRBV19|TRBJ1-3|few|.
CASRLDTSSGNTIYF
TGTGCCAGTAGGTTGGACACGAGCTCTGGAAACACCATATATTTT
>TRBV4-3|TRBJ2-1|.|TRBD2
CASSQDWGGGGAYNEQFF
TGCGCCAGCAGCCAAGATTGGGGTGGCGGGGGGGCTTACAATGAGCAGTTCTTC
>TRBV9|TRBJ2-3|once|.
CASTSPIVATDTQYF
TGTGCCAGCACCTCCCCAATAGTAGCAACAGATACGCAGTATTTT
>TRBV19|TRBJ2-1|.|TRBD2
CASSRYTSGRIWINEQFF
TGTGCCAGTAGTAGGTACACTAGCGGGAGGATCTGGATAAATGAGCAGTTCTTC
>TRBV15|TRBJ2-3|.|.
CATSRDLAKDTQYF
TGTGCCACCAGCAGAGACTTAGCGAAAGATACGCAGTATTTT
>TRBV7-2|TRBJ2-7|.|TRBD2
CASSYHGRGGREQYF
TGTGCCAGCAGTTACCACGGGCGGGGGGGCCGCGAGCAGTACTTC
>TRBV7-2|TRBJ2-7|once|.
CASSLPLGGAYEQYF
TGTGCCAGCAGCCTCCCGCTGGGGGGAGCCTACGAGCAGTACTTC
>TRBV30|TRBJ1-6|.|.
CAWSVGQGISPLHF
TGTGCCTGGAGTGTTGGGCAGGGAATCTCACCCCTCCACTTT
>TRBV5-4|TRBJ2-5|.|.
CASSLRGTPGNF
TGTGCCAGCAGCCTGAGGGGGACCCCCGGAAACTTC
>TRBV7-2|TRBJ2-3|.|.
CASSPVGVIPDTQYF
TGTGCCAGCAGCCCCGTTGGAGTAATCCCGGATACGCAGTATTTT
>TRBV7-6|TRBJ2-7|.|.
CASSLRGSSTYEQYF
TGTGCCAGCAGCTTAAGAGGGTCGAGTACTTACGAGCAGTACTTC
>TRBV28|TRBJ1-4|.|TRBD1
CASNEDRVKEKLFF
TGTGCCAGCAATGAGGACAGGGTTAAGGAAAAACTGTTTTTT
>TRBV6-5|TRBJ2-7|.|.
CASSYSTRMPSYEQYF
TGTGCCAGCAGTTACTCGACTAGAATGCCATCCTACGAGCAGTACTTC
>TRBV29-1|TRBJ2-2|.|TRBD2
CSATSGSGQGGELFF
TGCAGCGCCACTAGCGGGTCGGGCCAAGGCGGGGAGCTGTTTTTT
>TRBV5-1|TRBJ2-7|.|TRBD2
CASSRVWEGDEQYF
TGCGCCAGCAGCCGGGTTTGGGAGGGCGACGAGCAGTACTTC
>TRBV28|TRBJ2-5|.|.
CASSLGGRTLQETQYF
TGTGCCAGCAGTTTAGGGGGCAGGACCCTCCAAGAGACCCAGTACTTC
>TRBV28|TRBJ1-3|once|TRBD1
CASSPHRGSSGNTIYF
TGTGCCAGCAGTCCACACAGGGGTTCCTCTGGAAACACCATATATTTT
>TRBV27|TRBJ1-5|.|.
CASRQTGISNQPQHF
TGTGCCAGCAGACAGACCGGAATTAGTAATCAGCCCCAGCATTTT
>TRBV4-2|TRBJ2-1|once|TRBD1
CASSQGTGRNEQFF
TGTGCCAGCAGCCAGGGGACAGGGCGCAATGAGCAGTTCTTC
>TRBV30|TRBJ1-5|.|.
CAWSGTVSQPQHF
TGTGCCTGGAGTGGGACAGTGAGTCAGCCCCAGCATTTT